The 17 T cell receptor beta chains below come from one sample, sequenced in a study of T cells after yellow fever vaccination. TCRdb analysed the 5' RACE reads with MiXCR anew, one entry per CDR3 protein. This table has 350,000 to 450,000 distinct CDR3 sequences, under 7.5% appearing once. The sequences come from PBMCs, collected 5 days after the yellow fever booster vaccination. Receptor source: a man aged 25-45 years who received the YFV17D yellow fever vaccine.

This clonotype was seen many times. The chain couples TRBV5-1 to TRBJ2-4; no reliable D call. V was clipped by 5 bases and J by 5 bases, with 11 bases between them. This CDR3 has 13 residues. The germline CDR1 and CDR2 sequences are SGHRS and YFSETQ. The CDR3 DNA reads as TGCGCCAGCAGTGAAGGGATAGAAAACATTCAGTACTTC. Its protein product is CASSEGIENIQYF. Supplemented by reference TRBV5-1 and TRBJ2-4, the full variable domain reads KAGVTQTPRYLIKTRGQQVTLSCSPISGHRSVSWYQQTPGQGLQFLFEYFSETQRNKGNFPGRFSGRQFSNSRSEMNVSTLELGDSALYLCASSEGIENIQYFGAGTRLSVL.

This clonotype was picked up a small number of times. The chain carries TRBV20-1 and TRBJ1-5, with D perhaps TRBD1 (6 bases). Germline V gene lookup returns CDR1 DFQATT and CDR2 SNEGSKA (reference sequence). Between the trimmed V and J ends, which lost 0 bases and 5 bases, there was a span of 17 bases. CDR3 length equals 16 residues. The CDR3 reads CSAREGGFLYDQPQHF. In DNA form, the CDR3 reads TGCAGTGCTAGAGAAGGGGGATTTCTTTACGATCAGCCCCAGCATTTT.

This clonotype was observed at least ten times. The V call is TRBV5-4, the J call TRBJ1-2; unclear D gene. Trimming removed 1 base at V and 1 base at J, with 5 bases between. The germline V gene has CDR1 SGHNT and CDR2 YYREEE (reference sequence). This CDR3 spans 13 amino acids. The CDR3 nucleotides are TGTGCCAGCAGCTTGTTAGATAACTATGGCTACACCTTC. Residues: CASSLLDNYGYTF. Supplemented by reference TRBV5-4 and TRBJ1-2, the full variable domain reads ETGVTQSPTHLIKTRGQQVTLRCSSQSGHNTVSWYQQALGQGPQFIFQYYREEENGRGNFPPRFSGLQFPNYSSELNVNALELDDSALYLCASSLLDNYGYTFGSGTRLTVV.

This clonotype was observed many times. The V and J genes are TRBV6-2 or TRBV6-3 and TRBJ2-1, with 8 positions matching TRBD2. The germline CDR1 and CDR2 sequences are MNHEY and SVGEGT. The CDR3 is 17 residues long. The trim removed 4 bases at V and 3 bases at J, leaving 11 bases unmatched. CDR3 DNA: TGTGCCAGCAGTTTCCACCTGAGGCGGGAGGACTACAATGAGCAGTTCTTC. As protein: CASSFHLRREDYNEQFF.

The gene calls are TRBV30 and TRBJ1-3; no definite D call. Germline V gene data show CDR1 as GTSNPN and CDR2 as SVGIG (reference sequence). V was pared by 2 bases and J by 2 bases, with 1 base between. CDR3 length: 11 amino acids. DNA of the CDR3: TGTGCCTGGAGTACTGGAAACACCATATATTTT. This gives the protein CAWSTGNTIYF.

This clonotype came up a few times. At one boundary the junction diverges from the germline segment, which might be a read error. The gene calls are TRBV4-3 and TRBJ2-3, with D hard to call. The CDR3 has 13 residues. Germline assignment: CDR1 LGHNA and CDR2 YSLEER. CDR3 loop: CASSEEVADTQYF. CDR3 DNA sequence: TGCGCCAGCAGCGAAGAAGTGGCAGATACGCAGTATTTT.

This rearrangement joins TRBV28 to TRBJ2-1, with D perhaps matching TRBD1 or TRBD2 (5 bases each). CDR3 length: 18 residues. V lost 6 bases and J 5 bases, leaving 26 bases between the germline ends. CDR1 and CDR2 from the germline V gene are MDHEN and SYDVKM. CDR3 DNA sequence: TGTGCCAGCAGAAAACCATCATTGAGGGGTCGATTAAACAATGAGCAGTTCTTC. This translates into CASRKPSLRGRLNNEQFF.

This clonotype has a count of ten or more. The V gene is TRBV11-2, the J gene TRBJ2-7; 7 positions agree with TRBD1. The junction had 3 bases not matched to a gene; V was cut back by 1 base and J by 6 bases. The germline V gene has CDR1 SGHAT and CDR2 FQNNGV. This CDR3 has 13 amino acids. This CDR3 reads CASSLGNRGEQYF. CDR3 bases: TGTGCCAGCAGCTTAGGTAACAGGGGCGAGCAGTACTTC. The variable domain in full, with the rest retrieved from reference TRBV11-2 and TRBJ2-7, is EAGVAQSPRYKIIEKRQSVAFWCNPISGHATLYWYQQILGQGPKLLIQFQNNGVVDDSQLPKDRFSAERLKGVDSTLKIQPAKLEDSAVYLCASSLGNRGEQYFGPGTRLTVT.

This clonotype was found a few times. The chain joins TRBV28 to TRBJ2-3; TRBD1 agrees at 7 bases. The ends lost 4 bases at V and 6 bases at J; junction bases unmatched: 7. The CDR3 has 14 amino acids. CDR1 MDHEN and CDR2 SYDVKM come from the germline V gene. CDR3 nucleotides: TGTGCCAGCAGTTCGCGACAGGGTTACGATACGCAGTATTTT. Translated, it gives CASSSRQGYDTQYF. Using reference TRBV28 and TRBJ2-3 for the parts outside the CDR3, the full variable domain is DVKVTQSSRYLVKRTGEKVFLECVQDMDHENMFWYRQDPGLGLRLIYFSYDVKMKEKGDIPEGYSVSREKKERFSLILESASTNQTSMYLCASSSRQGYDTQYFGPGTRLTVL.

Only a few counts were recorded for this clonotype. The chain employs TRBV11-2 and TRBJ2-1; no reliable D call. The CDR3 sequence is 15 residues long. V gave up 5 bases and J gave up 5 bases, with 16 bases separating them. CDR1 SGHAT and CDR2 FQNNGV come from the germline V gene. CDR3 residues: CASSHPSSANNEQFF. DNA for the CDR3: TGTGCCAGCAGCCATCCTTCGTCGGCAAACAATGAGCAGTTCTTC.

The sample holds many counts of this clonotype. V and J are TRBV11-2 and TRBJ2-7, with 13 bases fitting TRBD2. V trimming: 5 bases; J trimming: 2 bases; junction bases outside the gene matches: 12. This CDR3 is 18 amino acids long. Germline V CDR1 and CDR2: SGHAT, FQNNGV. CDR3 in amino acids: CASSPPLTTSGRAYEQYF. The CDR3 coding sequence is TGTGCCAGCAGCCCCCCCCTTACTACTAGCGGGAGGGCCTACGAGCAGTACTTC.

This clonotype was counted at least ten times. This chain uses TRBV27 with TRBJ1-6, with 9 nucleotides matching TRBD1. V gave up 6 bases and J gave up 7 bases; unmatched junction bases: 10. Germline V lookup: CDR1 MNHEY, CDR2 SMNVEV (reference sequence). CDR3 length: 16 residues. The CDR3 spells CASRSNRDRANSPLHF. Written as DNA, the CDR3 is TGTGCCAGCAGGTCGAACCGGGACAGGGCAAATTCACCCCTCCACTTT.

This clonotype was observed many times. This chain uses TRBV15 with TRBJ2-7; TRBD2 agrees at 7 bases. CDR3 length: 15 residues. The germline V gene has CDR1 LNHNV and CDR2 YYDKDF (reference sequence). Trimming removed 0 bases from V and 5 bases from J; junction bases left unmatched: 7. CDR3 bases: TGTGCCACCAGCAGAGATGCGGGAGAGTCGAACGAGCAGTACTTC. This codes for CATSRDAGESNEQYF.

This clonotype has at least ten counts. V is TRBV20-1 and J is TRBJ2-5; D is ambiguous. Germline CDR1 and CDR2: DFQATT and SNEGSKA (reference sequence). The CDR3 has 12 residues. With 5 bases removed from V and 9 bases from J, the gap between germline ends came to 16 bases. CDR3 residues: CSASGSGGAQYF. The CDR3 region has the DNA TGCAGTGCTTCCGGGTCCGGTGGGGCCCAGTACTTC.

The CDR3 here is CASSAGTRGDTQYF. CDR3 DNA sequence: TGCGCCAGCAGCGCCGGGACCCGAGGAGATACGCAGTATTTT. This rearrangement joins TRBV5-1 to TRBJ2-3, with D possibly being TRBD1 or TRBD2 (5 bases each). CDR1 is SGHRS, CDR2 YFSETQ, per germline. V lost 4 bases and J 5 bases, leaving 14 bases between the germline ends. The CDR3 is 14 residues long.

This clonotype was detected a few times. This rearrangement joins TRBV18 to TRBJ1-2; TRBD1 might be the D (5 bases). V was pared by 3 bases and J by 6 bases, with 14 bases between. Germline V gene sequence: CDR1 KGHSH, CDR2 LQKENI. This CDR3 has 14 residues. The CDR3 DNA reads as TGTGCCAGCTCACCGCCCGGGGCCTGGGATGGCTACACCTTC. This codes for CASSPPGAWDGYTF.

This clonotype was counted at least ten times. This rearrangement joins TRBV5-1 to TRBJ2-3, with 8 bases lining up with TRBD2. Germline V gene data show CDR1 as SGHRS and CDR2 as YFSETQ. With 0 bases clipped from V and 9 bases from J, the junction kept 12 bases outside the gene matches. The CDR3 is made up of 16 amino acids. Here the CDR3 DNA reads TGCGCCAGCAGCTTGGGACTAGCGTCCCCTCGGGGAACGCAGTATTTT. Amino acids: CASSLGLASPRGTQYF.